This is a list of T cell receptor beta chains from one sample in a study of blood T cells in healthy people across ages. MiXCR, run by TCRdb on the 5' RACE reads, gives a single entry per CDR3 protein. The table lists about 780,000 distinct CDR3 sequences, around half of them singletons, with 15% to 20% in the top ten. What was sequenced was blood. The receptors shown here come from a man older than 75 in good health. The CDR3 runs from the conserved cysteine through the conserved F or W. Each record gives: J gene, D gene, clone size, V gene, CDR3 protein, CDR3 DNA. A D gene is named only where the DNA matches it firmly. Clone sizes are given selectively: once, few, many, or a class where the clone is expanded.

>TRBJ2-1|TRBD2|.|TRBV7-2
CASRKNPAGNEQFF
TGTGCCAGCAGAAAAAACCCAGCGGGAAATGAGCAGTTCTTC
>TRBJ2-1|TRBD2|.|TRBV11-3
CASSLEILGEGNNEQFF
TGTGCCAGCAGCTTAGAGATTCTGGGGGAGGGAAACAATGAGCAGTTCTTC
>TRBJ2-7|.|few|TRBV27
CASSLSRVAHYEQYF
TGTGCCAGCAGTTTATCGCGGGTAGCACACTACGAGCAGTACTTC
>TRBJ2-1|TRBD2|.|TRBV5-1
CASSTRTSVAEQFF
TGCGCCAGCAGCACCCGGACTAGCGTGGCTGAGCAGTTCTTC
>TRBJ2-3|.|.|TRBV9
CASSVGPELRIDTQYF
TGTGCCAGCAGCGTAGGCCCCGAGCTGAGGATAGATACGCAGTATTTT
>TRBJ2-3|.|.|TRBV20-1
CSARENTDMQYF
TGCAGTGCTAGAGAAAATACAGATATGCAGTATTTT
>TRBJ2-5|.|many|TRBV7-3
CASSLYPSEGQETQYF
TGTGCCAGCAGCTTATATCCGTCCGAGGGCCAGGAGACCCAGTACTTC
>TRBJ2-3|TRBD1|few|TRBV5-1
CASSLDRTGSTDTQYF
TGCGCCAGCAGCTTGGACAGGACAGGCAGCACAGATACGCAGTATTTT
>TRBJ1-1|.|.|TRBV5-6
CASSLGGKLWTEAFF
TGTGCCAGCAGCTTGGGGGGGAAACTTTGGACTGAAGCTTTCTTT
>TRBJ2-1|TRBD1|many|TRBV28
CASKEQGAYNEQFF
TGTGCCAGCAAAGAACAGGGGGCTTACAATGAGCAGTTCTTC
>TRBJ2-1|TRBD2|few|TRBV5-1
CASRLAGDSYNEQFF
TGCGCCAGCAGACTAGCGGGAGATTCCTACAATGAGCAGTTCTTC
>TRBJ2-5|.|few|TRBV20-1
CSARGLGAKETQYF
TGCAGTGCTAGAGGGCTGGGGGCTAAAGAGACCCAGTACTTC
>TRBJ2-7|TRBD2|.|TRBV6-1
CASRIPGTSGYEQYF
TGTGCCAGCCGAATTCCCGGGACTAGCGGCTACGAGCAGTACTTC
>TRBJ1-1|.|.|TRBV6-5
CASREQGWDTEAFF
TGTGCCAGCAGGGAACAGGGTTGGGACACTGAAGCTTTCTTT
>TRBJ2-7|.|few|TRBV20-1
CSARDPGQSEQYF
TGCAGTGCTAGAGATCCCGGACAGTCTGAGCAGTACTTC
>TRBJ2-3|TRBD2|few|TRBV20-1
CSARGLADETTDTQYF
TGCAGTGCTAGAGGACTAGCGGACGAAACCACAGATACGCAGTATTTT
>TRBJ2-7|.|many|TRBV5-6
CASSSEEQTYEQYF
TGTGCCAGCAGCTCAGAGGAGCAGACCTACGAGCAGTACTTC
>TRBJ2-3|TRBD2|few|TRBV9
CASSASGSGTDTQYF
TGTGCCAGCAGCGCTAGCGGGAGTGGCACAGATACGCAGTATTTT
>TRBJ2-3|TRBD2|few|TRBV12-3/TRBV12-4
CASTLAGSTDTQYF
TGTGCCAGCACCCTAGCGGGTAGCACAGATACGCAGTATTTT
>TRBJ1-6|.|.|TRBV7-2
CASSLARGVESPLHF
TGTGCCAGCAGCTTAGCGCGAGGGGTGGAATCACCCCTCCACTTT
>TRBJ1-2|TRBD1|.|TRBV10-3
CAITSGGSGYGYTF
TGTGCCATCACCTCAGGGGGTTCCGGCTATGGCTACACCTTC
>TRBJ2-1|TRBD1|.|TRBV7-3
CASSPRDRGVDEQFF
TGTGCCAGCAGCCCCCGTGACAGGGGTGTCGATGAGCAGTTCTTC